A single sample is the source of the 14 T cell receptor beta chains below, sequenced in a study of blood T cell repertoires in COVID-19. Assay: immunoSEQ multiplex PCR; the TCRdb copy retains only in-frame clones and omits some. The sample includes fewer than 120,000 clones, around nine tenths of them seen just once. Sequenced material: peripheral blood. The receptors originated from a human donor in a cohort sampled during active COVID-19.

The rearrangement joins TRBV5-6 to TRBJ1-5; D gene uncertain. This CDR3 has 13 residues. CDR1 is SGHDT, CDR2 YYEEEE, per germline. Trimming stripped 2 bases from V and 4 bases from J, with 7 bases between. The CDR3 spells CASSFSGNQPQHF. The CDR3 DNA sequence: TGTGCCAGCAGCTTCTCGGGTAATCAGCCCCAGCATTTT.

The gene calls are TRBV5-1 and TRBJ2-7, with 11 bases matching TRBD2. V lost 4 bases, J lost 2 bases, and 5 bases stayed unmatched. Germline loops: CDR1 SGHRS, CDR2 YFSETQ. This CDR3 is built from 15 residues. CDR3 in amino acids: CASSPTSGGAYEQYF. CDR3 in DNA: TGCGCCAGCAGCCCCACTAGCGGGGGAGCCTACGAGCAGTACTTC.

V is TRBV29-1 and J is TRBJ2-7, with TRBD2 matching over 12 bases. V trimming: 2 bases; J trimming: 6 bases; junction bases outside the gene matches: 8. This CDR3 is 15 amino acids long. The germline V gene encodes CDR1 SQVTM and CDR2 ANQGSEA. The DNA for the CDR3 is TGCAGCGTTGAAAGGCTAGCGGGAGGGCCCGTCGAGCAGTACTTC. Amino acids: CSVERLAGGPVEQYF.

The chain recombines TRBV29-1 with TRBJ1-2, with a tentative D call TRBD1 (6 bases). Germline loops: CDR1 SQVTM, CDR2 ANQGSEA. The length of the CDR3 is 12 residues. V lost 6 bases, J lost 7 bases, and 15 bases lay in between. CDR3 bases: TGCAGCGTGTGGGACACTGGAGGTGGCTACACCTTC. It is translated as CSVWDTGGGYTF.

This clone was seen just once. The chain carries TRBV4-2 and TRBJ2-2; 11 bases line up with TRBD2. CDR1 LGHNA and CDR2 YNFKEQ come from the germline V gene. Trimming cost V 5 bases and J 7 bases; bases outside gene matches: 3. This CDR3 comprises 14 residues. CDR3 residues: CASSYTSGSGELFF. CDR3 coding DNA: TGTGCCAGCAGCTATACTAGCGGGAGCGGGGAGCTGTTTTTT.

V is TRBV29-1 and J is TRBJ2-5, with TRBD1 matching 9 bases. Germline lookup yields CDR1 SQVTM and CDR2 ANQGSEA. V shed 7 bases and J 5 bases; nucleotides not matched to a gene: 5. This CDR3 contains 12 residues. The CDR3 DNA reads TGCAGCGCAACAGGGGGCTGGGAGACCCAGTACTTC. It yields the protein CSATGGWETQYF.

This sequence joins TRBV5-1 and TRBJ1-2, with TRBD1 matching over 8 bases. The V gene's germline CDR1 is SGHRS and CDR2 YFSETQ. The CDR3 covers 14 residues. V lost 3 bases, J lost 5 bases, and 6 bases stayed unmatched. CDR3 region: CASSSTGGGYGYTF. The CDR3 DNA follows: TGCGCCAGCAGCTCAACAGGGGGAGGGTATGGCTACACCTTC.

CDR3 sequence (DNA): TGCGCCAGCAGCCAAGACCCGGGGGTGCCTACACTAGCCAAAAACATTCAGTACTTC. Translated: CASSQDPGVPTLAKNIQYF. The V gene is TRBV4-3, the J gene TRBJ2-4; possible D gene TRBD2, 6 bases. This CDR3 is 19 amino acids long. The V and J ends lost 0 bases and 0 bases respectively, with 18 bases between them. Germline CDR1 is LGHNA and CDR2 is YSLEER.

The V and J genes are TRBV3-1 (or the pseudogene TRBV3-2) and TRBJ2-1, with a possible D match to TRBD1 (6 bases). V was pared by 2 bases and J by 10 bases, with 12 bases between. Germline loops: CDR1 LGHDT, CDR2 YNNKEL (reference sequence). The CDR3 is 13 amino acids. The CDR3 here is CASSQRTGTEQFF. In DNA, the CDR3 is TGTGCCAGCAGCCAACGAACCGGGACAGAGCAGTTCTTC.

This clone showed up just once. DNA of the CDR3: TGCGCCAGCAGCCCAACGACACGCTCGAGCTCCTACGAGCAGTACTTC. Amino acid sequence: CASSPTTRSSSYEQYF. J is TRBJ2-7 and V is TRBV5-1; D remains ambiguous. V lost 4 bases, J lost 0 bases, and 17 bases lay in between. CDR1 and CDR2 (germline): SGHRS, YFSETQ. This CDR3 is built from 16 residues.

The CDR3 protein is CASSLALGRHEQYF. CDR3 nucleotides: TGTGCCAGCAGCTTGGCGCTGGGGAGACACGAGCAGTACTTC. The chain employs TRBV5-4 and TRBJ2-7; tentative D call: TRBD2 (5 bases). The CDR3 sequence is 14 residues long. V was trimmed by 0 bases and J by 5 bases, leaving 12 bases between them. The V gene's germline CDR1 is SGHNT and CDR2 YYREEE (reference sequence). The full variable domain, rest sourced from reference TRBV5-4 and TRBJ2-7, is ETGVTQSPTHLIKTRGQQVTLRCSSQSGHNTVSWYQQALGQGPQFIFQYYREEENGRGNFPPRFSGLQFPNYSSELNVNALELDDSALYLCASSLALGRHEQYFGPGTRLTVT.

The gene calls are TRBV3-1 (or the pseudogene TRBV3-2) and TRBJ1-2; 7 nucleotides line up with TRBD1. The CDR3 contains 14 residues. Trimming removed 3 bases from V and 12 bases from J; junction bases left unmatched: 13. Germline V gene data show CDR1 as LGHDT and CDR2 as YNNKEL (reference sequence). The CDR3 DNA reads as TGTGCCAGCAGCCATCGCCCCCACAGGGGCCAAGACACCTTC. This encodes CASSHRPHRGQDTF.

The chain links TRBV2 to TRBJ2-6, with a tentative D call TRBD1 (5 bases). Trimming took 6 bases from V and 2 from J, leaving 14 bases between them. The CDR3 runs 16 residues. Germline V gene sequence: CDR1 SNHLY, CDR2 FYNNEI. The chain's CDR3 is CASRLRESTGANVLTF. CDR3 DNA sequence: TGTGCCAGCAGGCTCAGGGAATCAACTGGGGCCAACGTCCTGACTTTC.

The genes are TRBV5-1 and TRBJ1-4; no firm D call. CDR1 and CDR2 (germline): SGHRS, YFSETQ. CDR3 length: 14 residues. With 4 bases removed from V and 4 bases from J, the gap between germline ends came to 11 bases. In DNA form, the CDR3 reads TGCGCCAGCAGCCGGGATTCCTATAATGAAAAACTGTTTTTT. Amino acid sequence: CASSRDSYNEKLFF.